The rows below give T cell receptor beta chains drawn from one sample of a study of cytomegalovirus exposure and HLA in healthy donors. Using immunoSEQ multiplex PCR, the repertoire was profiled, and TCRdb retains in-frame clones only, with some absent. The sample lists about 94,000 clones; 76% were seen once. The sequencing sample was made of PBMCs. These receptors were collected from a male donor in good health and CMV-seronegative. Each CDR3 is given with its conserved first and last residue. D genes are given only for firm matches. Part of the rows lack a size; the others show once, few, many or a class for expanded clones.

V gene: TRBV25-1
clone size: once
D gene: TRBD1
J gene: TRBJ1-2
CDR3 DNA: TGTGCCAGCAGTGGCCGGGACAGGGGGAAGAACTATGGCTACACCTTC
CDR3 protein: CASSGRDRGKNYGYTF

V gene: TRBV28
clone size: NA
D gene: NA
J gene: TRBJ2-6
CDR3 DNA: TGTGCCAGCAGTTTATTTCGATCACTATACTCTGGGGCCAACGTCCTGACTTTC
CDR3 protein: CASSLFRSLYSGANVLTF

V gene: TRBV6-5
clone size: NA
D gene: NA
J gene: TRBJ1-1
CDR3 DNA: TGTGCCAGCAGTTACAGGGAGGGGGACACTGAAGCTTTCTTT
CDR3 protein: CASSYREGDTEAFF

V gene: TRBV7-8
clone size: NA
D gene: TRBD1
J gene: TRBJ1-5
CDR3 DNA: TGTGCCAGCAGCTTATGGGGGGGACAGGGCAATCAGCCCCAGCATTTT
CDR3 protein: CASSLWGGQGNQPQHF

V gene: TRBV5-1
clone size: NA
D gene: NA
J gene: TRBJ1-2
CDR3 DNA: TGCGCCAGCAGCTTGGGGGCAGGTGGTGGCTACACCTTC
CDR3 protein: CASSLGAGGGYTF

V gene: TRBV7-8
clone size: NA
D gene: TRBD2
J gene: TRBJ2-1
CDR3 DNA: TGTGCCAGCAGCTTAGCTAGCGGGGGATACAATGAGCAGTTCTTC
CDR3 protein: CASSLASGGYNEQFF

V gene: TRBV19
clone size: NA
D gene: NA
J gene: TRBJ1-4
CDR3 DNA: TGTGCCAGTAGTATCCTCGGGGGGCGTCTGAATGAAAAACTGTTTTTT
CDR3 protein: CASSILGGRLNEKLFF

V gene: TRBV5-1
clone size: few
D gene: NA
J gene: TRBJ2-1
CDR3 DNA: TGCGCCAGCAGTCCCCCCCAGGGAAGCCGGGTGGGGCAGTTCTTC
CDR3 protein: CASSPPQGSRVGQFF

V gene: TRBV7-6
clone size: few
D gene: NA
J gene: TRBJ2-2
CDR3 DNA: TGTGCCAGCAGCTCGCGAAACACCGGGGAGCTGTTTTTT
CDR3 protein: CASSSRNTGELFF

V gene: TRBV5-4
clone size: NA
D gene: TRBD1
J gene: TRBJ1-2
CDR3 DNA: TGTGCCAGCAGCTTGAGAGACAGGGCATACGGCTACACCTTC
CDR3 protein: CASSLRDRAYGYTF

V gene: TRBV18
clone size: few
D gene: TRBD1
J gene: TRBJ1-2
CDR3 DNA: TGTGCCAGCTCACCCGCCCGGGACAGGGCGTACACCTTC
CDR3 protein: CASSPARDRAYTF

V gene: TRBV5-6
clone size: NA
D gene: NA
J gene: TRBJ2-6
CDR3 DNA: TGTGCCAGCGGGCGCTCTGGGGCCAACGTCCTGACTTTC
CDR3 protein: CASGRSGANVLTF

V gene: TRBV29-1
clone size: NA
D gene: NA
J gene: TRBJ1-2
CDR3 DNA: TGCAGCGTTCCCGGACAGCACGGTTCTAACTATGGCTACACCTTC
CDR3 protein: CSVPGQHGSNYGYTF

V gene: TRBV11-2
clone size: NA
D gene: TRBD2
J gene: TRBJ2-3
CDR3 DNA: TGTGCCAGCAGCTCCCTTAGCGGGAGGGCAGGAGATACGCAGTATTTT
CDR3 protein: CASSSLSGRAGDTQYF

V gene: TRBV27
clone size: NA
D gene: TRBD1
J gene: TRBJ1-5
CDR3 DNA: TGTGCCAGCAGTACAGGGACAGGGGTTCGTCAGCCCCAGCATTTT
CDR3 protein: CASSTGTGVRQPQHF

V gene: TRBV5-8
clone size: NA
D gene: NA
J gene: TRBJ2-4
CDR3 DNA: TGTGCCACGTTAATGGGTGGAGAAAACATTCAGTACTTC
CDR3 protein: CATLMGGENIQYF

V gene: TRBV6-5
clone size: NA
D gene: NA
J gene: TRBJ2-7
CDR3 DNA: TGTGCCAGCAGTTACTCCACAGGTGAAGAACCCTACGAGCAGTACTTC
CDR3 protein: CASSYSTGEEPYEQYF

V gene: TRBV4-3
clone size: NA
D gene: NA
J gene: TRBJ1-1
CDR3 DNA: TGCGCCAGCAGCCAAGATGCAGGGCCCAACACTGAAGCTTTCTTT
CDR3 protein: CASSQDAGPNTEAFF

V gene: TRBV11-2
clone size: NA
D gene: TRBD2
J gene: TRBJ2-7
CDR3 DNA: TGTGCCAGCAGCTCGACTAGCGGGAGGCCCTACGAGCAGTACTTC
CDR3 protein: CASSSTSGRPYEQYF

V gene: TRBV9
clone size: few
D gene: TRBD2
J gene: TRBJ2-3
CDR3 DNA: TGTGCCAGCAGCGTGTATCTAGCGGGGGACCTCGCGCAGTATTTT
CDR3 protein: CASSVYLAGDLAQYF

V gene: TRBV7-9
clone size: NA
D gene: NA
J gene: TRBJ1-2
CDR3 DNA: TGTGCCAGCAGCCAATATCAGGGGAACTATGGCTACACCTTC
CDR3 protein: CASSQYQGNYGYTF

V gene: TRBV27
clone size: NA
D gene: NA
J gene: TRBJ2-3
CDR3 DNA: TGTGCCAGCAGCATTGGGGGGGCAGAAGATACGCAGTATTTT
CDR3 protein: CASSIGGAEDTQYF

V gene: TRBV28
clone size: once
D gene: TRBD2
J gene: TRBJ2-7
CDR3 DNA: TGTGCCAGCGGAGTAGCGGGACCCAGCTCCTACGAGCAGTACTTC
CDR3 protein: CASGVAGPSSYEQYF

V gene: TRBV19
clone size: few
D gene: TRBD1
J gene: TRBJ1-5
CDR3 DNA: TGTGCCAGTAGTAGAGGGACAGGGGGTCAGCCCCAGCATTTT
CDR3 protein: CASSRGTGGQPQHF

V gene: TRBV4-3
clone size: NA
D gene: NA
J gene: TRBJ2-3
CDR3 DNA: TGCGCCAGCAGCCAAGAACAGGCAAGCACAGATACGCAGTATTTT
CDR3 protein: CASSQEQASTDTQYF

V gene: TRBV28
clone size: NA
D gene: TRBD1
J gene: TRBJ2-7
CDR3 DNA: TGTGCCAGCATCTCCGGGACAGGGCCCGAGCAGTACTTC
CDR3 protein: CASISGTGPEQYF

V gene: TRBV5-8
clone size: NA
D gene: NA
J gene: TRBJ1-5
CDR3 DNA: TGTGCCAGCAGCTTGAACCCCCACGGGCCCCAGCATTTT
CDR3 protein: CASSLNPHGPQHF

V gene: TRBV4-1
clone size: NA
D gene: TRBD1
J gene: TRBJ2-7
CDR3 DNA: TGCGCCAGCAGCCCCCTACAGGGGACGCCCTACGAGCAGTACTTC
CDR3 protein: CASSPLQGTPYEQYF

V gene: TRBV19
clone size: few
D gene: TRBD1
J gene: TRBJ2-1
CDR3 DNA: TGTGCCAGTAGTACCATACTTCCTACAGGGGGCTCCTACAATGAGCAGTTCTTC
CDR3 protein: CASSTILPTGGSYNEQFF

V gene: TRBV28
clone size: NA
D gene: NA
J gene: TRBJ2-7
CDR3 DNA: TGTGCCAGCAGTTCCACTAACTACGAGCAGTACTTC
CDR3 protein: CASSSTNYEQYF

V gene: TRBV5-1
clone size: NA
D gene: TRBD1
J gene: TRBJ1-1
CDR3 DNA: TGCGCCAGCACTGGGACAGGGTATCTCACTGAAGCTTTCTTT
CDR3 protein: CASTGTGYLTEAFF

V gene: TRBV7-2
clone size: once
D gene: TRBD2
J gene: TRBJ2-7
CDR3 DNA: TGTGCCAGCAGCCAAGGACTAGCGGGAGTCTACGAGCAGTACTTC
CDR3 protein: CASSQGLAGVYEQYF

V gene: TRBV6-1
clone size: NA
D gene: TRBD1
J gene: TRBJ2-7
CDR3 DNA: TGTGCCAGCAGTGTGGGACAGGGAACCTACGAGCAGTACTTC
CDR3 protein: CASSVGQGTYEQYF

V gene: TRBV7-6
clone size: NA
D gene: NA
J gene: TRBJ1-1
CDR3 DNA: TGTGCCAGCAGCCAGGGGAGCGGCACTGAAGCTTTCTTT
CDR3 protein: CASSQGSGTEAFF

V gene: TRBV30
clone size: NA
D gene: NA
J gene: TRBJ1-1
CDR3 DNA: TGTGCCTGGAGTCCCCCTTTCGGGCAGGGTGGTCCTGAAGCTTTCTTT
CDR3 protein: CAWSPPFGQGGPEAFF

V gene: TRBV16
clone size: NA
D gene: NA
J gene: TRBJ1-1
CDR3 DNA: TGTGCCAGCAGCCAAATTCCGGGGGGGGGTAGGACTGAAGCTTTCTTT
CDR3 protein: CASSQIPGGGRTEAFF

V gene: TRBV11-2
clone size: NA
D gene: NA
J gene: TRBJ2-1
CDR3 DNA: TGTGCCAGCAGCCTCGGACGGGGTGAGCAGTTCTTC
CDR3 protein: CASSLGRGEQFF

V gene: TRBV2
clone size: NA
D gene: NA
J gene: TRBJ1-4
CDR3 DNA: TGTGCCAGCAGTGTTGACACTGCAACTAATGAAAAACTGTTTTTT
CDR3 protein: CASSVDTATNEKLFF

V gene: TRBV7-9
clone size: NA
D gene: NA
J gene: TRBJ1-5
CDR3 DNA: TGTGCCAGCAGCTTTGACAGGAGCAATCAGCCCCAGCATTTT
CDR3 protein: CASSFDRSNQPQHF

V gene: TRBV6-5
clone size: few
D gene: NA
J gene: TRBJ2-1
CDR3 DNA: TGTGCCAGCAGTTACTTAAGGGGGGGCTATTACAATGAGCAGTTCTTC
CDR3 protein: CASSYLRGGYYNEQFF

V gene: TRBV7-9
clone size: NA
D gene: TRBD2
J gene: TRBJ2-5
CDR3 DNA: TGTTCCAGCAGTCAGAGCGGGAGGGCCGGGATGGAGACCCAGTACTTC
CDR3 protein: CSSSQSGRAGMETQYF

V gene: TRBV14
clone size: NA
D gene: NA
J gene: TRBJ2-7
CDR3 DNA: TGTGCCAGCAGCCGGTACGATACTAACAGGGCCGAGCAGTACTTC
CDR3 protein: CASSRYDTNRAEQYF

V gene: TRBV4-3
clone size: once
D gene: NA
J gene: TRBJ1-2
CDR3 DNA: TGCGCCAGCAGCCGGGCCGGCAGGGGAGAGGATGGCTACACCTTC
CDR3 protein: CASSRAGRGEDGYTF

V gene: TRBV7-2
clone size: NA
D gene: NA
J gene: TRBJ1-4
CDR3 DNA: TGTGCCAGCAGCCGAGGTTTGACTAATGAAAAACTGTTTTTT
CDR3 protein: CASSRGLTNEKLFF

V gene: TRBV27
clone size: NA
D gene: TRBD1
J gene: TRBJ1-4
CDR3 DNA: TGTGCCAGCAACCCTACGGGGACAGCTTATGAAAAACTGTTTTTT
CDR3 protein: CASNPTGTAYEKLFF

V gene: TRBV4-3
clone size: NA
D gene: NA
J gene: TRBJ2-1
CDR3 DNA: TGCGCCAGCAGCCAAGATCCGCCGTCTAAGCAGTTCTTC
CDR3 protein: CASSQDPPSKQFF

V gene: TRBV5-1
clone size: NA
D gene: NA
J gene: TRBJ1-1
CDR3 DNA: TGCGCCAGCGTTGTGGGATCTCAAGGGGGAAACACTGAAGCTTTCTTT
CDR3 protein: CASVVGSQGGNTEAFF

V gene: TRBV19
clone size: NA
D gene: NA
J gene: TRBJ2-7
CDR3 DNA: TGTGCCAGTAGTATAGATCTTGGAAACAGCTACGAGCAGTACTTC
CDR3 protein: CASSIDLGNSYEQYF

V gene: TRBV10-3
clone size: NA
D gene: TRBD1
J gene: TRBJ2-1
CDR3 DNA: TGTGCCATCAGTGAGTCGAGCCGGACAGGGGGCAATGAGCAGTTCTTC
CDR3 protein: CAISESSRTGGNEQFF

V gene: TRBV28
clone size: NA
D gene: TRBD1
J gene: TRBJ1-1
CDR3 DNA: TGTGCCAGCAGTTTATACAGGGGCACTGAAGCTTTCTTT
CDR3 protein: CASSLYRGTEAFF

V gene: TRBV6-5
clone size: NA
D gene: TRBD1
J gene: TRBJ2-7
CDR3 DNA: TGTGCCAGCAGTTACTCGTGGACAGGGGGCTCCTACGAGCAGTACTTC
CDR3 protein: CASSYSWTGGSYEQYF

V gene: TRBV19
clone size: NA
D gene: NA
J gene: TRBJ2-7
CDR3 DNA: TGTGCCAGTAGTATGACAGTCTCCTACGAGCAGTACTTC
CDR3 protein: CASSMTVSYEQYF

V gene: TRBV19
clone size: few
D gene: NA
J gene: TRBJ1-3
CDR3 DNA: TGTGCCAGTAGACAGGACTCTGGAAACACCATATATTTT
CDR3 protein: CASRQDSGNTIYF

V gene: TRBV9
clone size: once
D gene: TRBD1
J gene: TRBJ2-7
CDR3 DNA: TGTGCCAGCAGCGCGACAGGGGCCCAGGTCGAGCAGTACTTC
CDR3 protein: CASSATGAQVEQYF

V gene: TRBV5-6
clone size: once
D gene: TRBD1
J gene: TRBJ1-1
CDR3 DNA: TGTGCCAGCAGCTTGGTGGCAGGACAGGGGGCGGACACTGAAGCTTTCTTT
CDR3 protein: CASSLVAGQGADTEAFF

V gene: TRBV5-4
clone size: NA
D gene: TRBD2
J gene: TRBJ2-1
CDR3 DNA: TGTGCCAGCAGCTTACTAGCGGGAGTAAACTCCTACAATGAGCAGTTCTTC
CDR3 protein: CASSLLAGVNSYNEQFF

V gene: TRBV6-4
clone size: NA
D gene: NA
J gene: TRBJ2-1
CDR3 DNA: TGTGCCAGCAGTGACAGAGGAAACCCGTCTGGGTTCAATGAGCAGTTCTTC
CDR3 protein: CASSDRGNPSGFNEQFF

V gene: TRBV6-5
clone size: NA
D gene: TRBD1
J gene: TRBJ1-2
CDR3 DNA: TGTGCCAGCAGTGGGGGACAGGGAAATAACTATGGCTACACCTTC
CDR3 protein: CASSGGQGNNYGYTF

V gene: TRBV9
clone size: NA
D gene: TRBD1
J gene: TRBJ2-1
CDR3 DNA: TGTGCCAGCAGCTCCCATTGGGACAGGGCCCACAATGAGCAGTTCTTC
CDR3 protein: CASSSHWDRAHNEQFF

V gene: TRBV5-1
clone size: NA
D gene: TRBD1
J gene: TRBJ2-5
CDR3 DNA: TGCGCCAGCAGCTTGGGGGACAGGGTAGAGACCCAGTACTTC
CDR3 protein: CASSLGDRVETQYF